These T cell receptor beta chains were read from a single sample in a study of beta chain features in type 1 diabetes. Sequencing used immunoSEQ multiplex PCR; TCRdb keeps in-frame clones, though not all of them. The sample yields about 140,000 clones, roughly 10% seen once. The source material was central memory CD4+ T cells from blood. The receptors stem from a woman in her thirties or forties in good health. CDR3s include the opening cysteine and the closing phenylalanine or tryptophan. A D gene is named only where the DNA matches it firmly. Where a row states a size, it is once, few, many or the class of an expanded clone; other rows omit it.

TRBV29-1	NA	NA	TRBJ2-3	CSVMSPPTDTQYF	TGCAGCGTTATGAGCCCGCCCACAGATACGCAGTATTTT
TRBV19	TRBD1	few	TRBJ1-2	CASSRQGDGYTF	TGTGCCAGTAGTAGACAGGGCGATGGCTACACCTTC
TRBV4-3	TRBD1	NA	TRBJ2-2	CASSLRQGAYGELFF	TGCGCCAGCAGCCTCCGACAGGGGGCATACGGGGAACTGTTTTTT
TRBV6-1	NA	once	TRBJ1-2	CASSESRRGREYGYTF	TGTGCCAGCAGTGAAAGTAGGCGGGGGCGTGAATATGGCTACACCTTC
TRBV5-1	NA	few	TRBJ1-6	CASSLRVADNSPLHF	TGCGCCAGCAGCTTGAGGGTAGCGGATAATTCACCCCTCCACTTT
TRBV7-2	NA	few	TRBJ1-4	CASSLRRALGEKLFF	TGTGCCAGCAGCTTGCGCAGGGCATTGGGTGAAAAACTGTTTTTT
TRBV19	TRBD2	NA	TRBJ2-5	CASRASGGVGETQYF	TGTGCCAGTAGGGCTAGCGGGGGGGTAGGCGAGACCCAGTACTTC
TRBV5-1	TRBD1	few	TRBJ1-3	CASSLEGQGRNTIYF	TGCGCCAGCAGCTTGGAAGGACAGGGGAGAAACACCATATATTTT
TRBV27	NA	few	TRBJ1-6	CASSFQLGAAYNSPLHF	TGTGCCAGCAGTTTCCAGCTAGGGGCGGCCTATAATTCACCCCTCCACTTT
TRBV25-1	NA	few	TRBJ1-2	CASSDPRLGQSNYGYTF	TGTGCCAGCAGTGACCCCCGACTCGGACAGTCAAACTATGGCTACACCTTC
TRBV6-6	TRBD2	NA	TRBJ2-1	CASSYSMTSGGNEQFF	TGTGCCAGCAGTTACTCGATGACTAGCGGGGGAAATGAGCAGTTCTTC